The clone carrying this TCR beta chain was counted only a few times. Its antigen is still unknown. Germline V gene data show CDR1 as SGHTA and CDR2 as FQGNSA. CDR3 length equals 15 residues. V shed 5 bases and J 8 bases; nucleotides not matched to a gene: 7. Expressed TCRB transcripts got sequenced, as all isolated RNA was reverse transcribed. Method: immunoSEQ multiplex PCR; TCRdb's copy keeps in-frame clones and lacks some. The sample records 20,000 to 25,000 clones, less than 75% being singletons. These data belong to a study of beta chain features in type 1 diabetes. Study observations and caveats: Since sequencing was performed on cDNA, cells with high TCR expression could be over-represented. When Type 1 diabetes patients were examined, their TCRB CDR3s proved moderately but significantly shorter in all four CD4+ subsets.

The gene calls are TRBV7-2 and TRBJ2-1; 12 bases map to TRBD2. The clonotype was recovered from a man aged 18 to 30 with type 1 diabetes. Input material: stem cell memory CD4+ T cells from blood. Written as DNA, the CDR3 is TGTGCCAGCAGCCCCAGACTAGCGGGAGAGCATGAGCAGTTCTTC. Amino acids: CASSPRLAGEHEQFF.